This TCR beta chain was documented in a study of beta chain features in type 1 diabetes (dated by TCRdb to 2016 to 2019). About the study as a whole: No differences in mean age, gender distribution, total cell number or subset yield were found between patients and healthy donors. A total of roughly 110 million sorted cells were examined across all samples, and the number of cells per subset was strongly correlated with RNA yield. In the study, recently diagnosed type 1 diabetes patients and matched healthy donors were compared on the TCRB repertoires of their sorted circulating CD4+ T cell subsets. Whereas all 30 or so donors provided naive and central memory subsets, regulatory and stem cell-like memory subsets were isolated from just 8 patients and about eight healthy donors.

The sample holds a few counts of this clone. Its antigen is not yet known. The input lacks base qualities; no much larger clone sits a single base away. The entire isolated RNA was reverse transcribed using the High Capacity cDNA Reverse Transcription Kit, and thus expressed TCRB transcripts were sequenced. Deep immunoSEQ sequencing was applied to naive, central memory and regulatory T cell samples, giving an average of roughly 3.5 million total reads per sample. After sorted cells were lysed in RLT buffer, RNA was extracted with DNase-treated RNeasy Micro or Mini kits, with the choice depending on cell number. Each cell subset was processed separately to prevent cross-contamination, with patient and healthy donor samples processed together. TCRB sequences were amplified from cDNA with the immunoSEQ multiplex PCR, producing 87-bp fragments spanning the CDR3 region. The amplicons were sequenced using the Illumina HiSeq platform. The paper's processing steps were these. Synthetic template baselines were used to correct PCR bias computationally, reads within Hamming distance 2 were collapsed, and singletons that could not be merged were discarded. Reads were aligned against IMGT so that V, D and J genes, CDR3 length and insertions or deletions at six rearrangement sites could be assigned. Clonotype counts were normalized to sorted cell number within each subset before computing true diversity and Gini coefficients with the tcR R package. The overlap coefficient, calculated on TCRB nucleotide sequences, was used to measure repertoire sharing. TCRdb stores this immuneACCESS table with in-frame sequences only. Part of the clones is absent; in the studies checked, under half of the shortfall reflects unresolved V genes, and no reason is known for the rest. The V and J calls and clone size are taken from that table; D and trimming were inferred from the DNA. In this sample the table shows around 150,000 clones, approximately 9.1% of which occur a single time. The ten biggest clones cover roughly 0.7% of the sample.

Including cysteine and phenylalanine, the CDR3 has 14 amino acids. Of the read, only the CDR3 DNA is kept; its 42 bases are in frame from base 1. V was cut back by 0 bases and J by 7 bases, leaving a gap of 9 bases between them. CDR1 and CDR2 (SGHAT, FQNNGV) derive from the germline V gene. From each donor, a single peripheral blood sample of approximately 0.11 L on average was drawn into heparinised tubes. A BD FACSAria II was used to sort naive, central memory, regulatory and stem cell-like memory CD4+ T cells with a panel that included CD45RO, CCR7, CD25, CD127, CD95 and CD27. Every sorted population had a purity above 95%. PBMCs were isolated right away by Lymphoprep density gradient centrifugation and were stained directly, without culture. So that batch effects would be minimized, each experiment stained and sorted samples in pairs, pairing one healthy donor with one patient. The study at large found these results: At VDJ recombination sites, type 1 diabetes patients had fewer insertions and more deleted nucleotides, which implies abnormalities in thymic rearrangement. Type 1 diabetes patients showed a moderate but significant shortening of TCRB CDR3 length in all four CD4+ subsets. Naive, central memory and regulatory TCRB repertoires appeared more similar among patients than among healthy donors. Shorter templates might be favored by PCR, yet because patient and control samples were amplified and corrected together, any such skew would affect both groups equally. Only small numbers of individuals were included in the HLA sub-analyses, which left unresolved whether HLA type had any influence on TCRB rearrangement. Because cDNA was sequenced instead of genomic DNA, highly expressing activated cells could be over-represented, though the groups showed no difference in activation or CD3 levels.

The clonotype originates from a woman aged 30 to 39 with type 1 diabetes. This receptor chain uses TRBV11-2 and TRBJ2-2; the D segment cannot be called with confidence. Material for sequencing was central memory CD4+ T cells from blood. The CDR3 sequence is CASSLDYFSGELFF. The nucleotides read TGTGCCAGCAGCTTAGATTATTTTAGCGGGGAGCTGTTTTTT.